Below, 28 T cell receptor beta chains from the same sample are listed, as sequenced in a study of blood T cell repertoires in COVID-19. Produced via immunoSEQ multiplex PCR; TCRdb's table is partial and in-frame only. The sample has fewer than 700,000 clones, roughly nine tenths seen once. Sequencing input: peripheral blood. The origin of the receptors is a woman aged 50 to 60 with COVID-19, enrolled during active disease.

The CDR3 coding sequence is TGCAGCGTTGAAGATCTAAACCCGGAGCGGACTGAAGCTTTCTTT. Protein product: CSVEDLNPERTEAFF. V usage is TRBV29-1 and J usage is TRBJ1-1; D not resolved. The ends were cut back, 0 bases at V and 5 bases at J, with 16 bases in the middle. This CDR3 region has 15 residues. Germline CDR1 SQVTM, CDR2 ANQGSEA.

The chain has TRBV5-1 and TRBJ2-1; 9 bases line up with TRBD2. Germline trimming cut 1 base from V and 5 bases from J; bases unmatched to any gene: 7. Germline values: CDR1 SGHRS, CDR2 YFSETQ. The CDR3 runs 16 residues. CDR3 bases: TGCGCCAGCAGCTTGTCCAGCGGGGGGATAAACAATGAGCAGTTCTTC. The encoded protein is CASSLSSGGINNEQFF.

As for this clone: The same CDR3 can be traced to other DNA sequences in this sample. This chain joins TRBV30 and TRBJ1-5, with no clear D. Germline CDR1 is GTSNPN and CDR2 is SVGIG (reference sequence). CDR3 length: 14 residues. V was shortened by 0 bases and J by 2 bases, with 8 bases between the two germline ends. The chain's CDR3 is CAWSVGLGNQPQHF. CDR3 bases: TGTGCCTGGAGTGTGGGCCTGGGCAATCAGCCCCAGCATTTT.

The CDR3 loop is CASSSMRYQPQHF. For the CDR3, the DNA is TGTGCCAGCAGCTCTATGAGGTATCAGCCCCAGCATTTT. The rearrangement joins TRBV28 to TRBJ1-5; D unclear. V was trimmed by 6 bases and J by 5 bases, leaving 11 bases between them. The germline gives CDR1 MDHEN, CDR2 SYDVKM. The CDR3 contains 13 residues.

This clone was found a few times. The genes are TRBV9 and TRBJ2-7; a possible D gene is TRBD2 (6 bases). The germline gives CDR1 SGDLS, CDR2 YYNGEE. CDR3 size: 13 residues. The V gene lost 3 bases and the J gene lost 0 bases, with 7 bases spanning the gap. Written as DNA, the CDR3 is TGTGCCAGCAGCGGCGGGACCTCCTACGAGCAGTACTTC. It specifies CASSGGTSYEQYF.

The V call is TRBV24-1, the J call TRBJ1-1; maybe TRBD1 (6 bases). This CDR3 spans 13 amino acids. The V and J ends lost 8 bases and 5 bases respectively, with 14 bases between them. The germline V gene has CDR1 KGHDR and CDR2 SFDVKD. DNA for the CDR3: TGTGCCACCACGGGCAGGGGCGGTACTGAAGCTTTCTTT. It translates to CATTGRGGTEAFF.

The chain combines TRBV25-1 with TRBJ2-5; no reliable D call. There are 13 residues in the CDR3. CDR1 MGHDK and CDR2 SYGVNS come from the germline V gene. Trimming removed 6 bases from V and 5 bases from J, with 13 bases in between. The CDR3 loop is CASSESGAETQYF. In DNA, the CDR3 is TGTGCCAGCAGCGAGTCAGGCGCCGAGACCCAGTACTTC. Supplemented by reference TRBV25-1 and TRBJ2-5, the full variable domain reads EADIYQTPRYLVIGTGKKITLECSQTMGHDKMYWYQQDPGMELHLIHYSYGVNSTEKGDLSSESTVSRIRTEHFPLTLESARPSHTSQYLCASSESGAETQYFGPGTRLLVL.

The chain recombines TRBV5-4 with TRBJ2-5; 12 bases line up with TRBD2. Germline trimming cut 4 bases from V and 3 bases from J; bases unmatched to any gene: 1. The CDR3 extends over 14 amino acids. The V gene's germline CDR1 is SGHNT and CDR2 YYREEE (reference sequence). CDR3 nucleotide sequence: TGTGCCAGCAGCCCTAGCGGGGGGGAAGAGACCCAGTACTTC. Translating it yields CASSPSGGEETQYF.

This rearrangement joins TRBV7-8 to TRBJ1-1; 7 bases align to TRBD1. This CDR3 comprises 15 residues. CDR1 and CDR2 from the germline V gene are SGHVS and FQNEAQ. V trimming: 5 bases; J trimming: 2 bases; junction bases outside the gene matches: 8. CDR3 DNA sequence: TGTGCCAGCAGCAAGGGGGCTTCAACCAACACTGAAGCTTTCTTT. Its translation: CASSKGASTNTEAFF.

The V gene is TRBV12-5, the J gene TRBJ2-1; TRBD2 matches 11 bases. Germline lookup yields CDR1 LGHNT and CDR2 FRNRAP. V shed 0 bases and J 1 base; nucleotides not matched to a gene: 8. CDR3 length equals 19 residues. The CDR3 here is CASGLVQLAGEESYNEQFF. The CDR3 DNA follows: TGTGCTAGTGGTTTGGTACAACTAGCGGGGGAGGAGTCCTACAATGAGCAGTTCTTC.

The chain combines TRBV5-1 with TRBJ2-4, with a possible D match to TRBD2 (6 bases). Germline V gives CDR1 SGHRS, CDR2 YFSETQ. V gave up 6 bases and J gave up 1 base, with 23 bases separating them. The CDR3 consists of 18 residues. CDR3 residues: CASTLDGSGLLAKNIQYF. CDR3 DNA sequence: TGCGCCAGCACATTGGATGGTAGCGGCCTCTTGGCCAAAAACATTCAGTACTTC. The whole variable domain, remainder taken from reference TRBV5-1 and TRBJ2-4, is KAGVTQTPRYLIKTRGQQVTLSCSPISGHRSVSWYQQTPGQGLQFLFEYFSETQRNKGNFPGRFSGRQFSNSRSEMNVSTLELGDSALYLCASTLDGSGLLAKNIQYFGAGTRLSVL.

The V gene is TRBV5-5, the J gene TRBJ1-2; D is perhaps TRBD1 (5 bases). V was clipped by 4 bases and J by 4 bases, with 14 bases between them. CDR3 length: 14 amino acids. In germline, CDR1 is SGHKS, CDR2 YYEKEE (reference sequence). The CDR3 region is CASSGRGQSYGYTF. The CDR3 DNA follows: TGTGCCAGCAGCGGAAGGGGTCAGAGCTATGGCTACACCTTC. Supplemented by reference TRBV5-5 and TRBJ1-2, the full variable domain reads DAGVTQSPTHLIKTRGQQVTLRCSPISGHKSVSWYQQVLGQGPQFIFQYYEKEERGRGNFPDRFSARQFPNYSSELNVNALLLGDSALYLCASSGRGQSYGYTFGSGTRLTVV.

This chain links TRBV6-5 with TRBJ1-1; TRBD1 is a possible D gene (5 bases). In germline, CDR1 is MNHEY, CDR2 SVGAGI. The CDR3 runs 11 residues. Trimming shortened V by 7 bases and J by 11 bases, and 14 bases separated the two germline ends. The CDR3 sequence: CASMGGNGAFF. The CDR3 nucleotides read TGTGCCAGCATGGGGGGGAATGGCGCTTTCTTT.

This chain links TRBV13 with TRBJ2-2; D is unclear. CDR3 length: 13 amino acids. The V and J ends lost 5 bases and 6 bases respectively, with 10 bases between them. The germline gives CDR1 PRHDT, CDR2 FYEKMQ (reference sequence). CDR3 residues: CASSPPRSGELFF. The CDR3 DNA reads as TGTGCCAGCAGCCCACCCAGGTCCGGGGAGCTGTTTTTT.

Note on this clone: The same CDR3 is also encoded by other DNA sequences in this sample. This chain connects TRBV19 to TRBJ1-2; 7 bases are a match to TRBD1. The CDR3 consists of 13 residues. With 5 bases clipped from V and 7 bases from J, the junction kept 7 bases outside the gene matches. Per germline, CDR1 LNHDA and CDR2 SQIVND (reference sequence). The CDR3, as DNA: TGTGCCAGTAGTGAACAGGGGCGTGGTGGCTACACCTTC. It is translated as CASSEQGRGGYTF.

This clone appeared a single time. This chain joins TRBV6-5 and TRBJ1-2; 8 bases match TRBD1. V gave up 6 bases and J gave up 7 bases; unmatched junction bases: 13. The CDR3 runs to 15 residues. Germline CDR1 MNHEY, CDR2 SVGAGI. For the CDR3, the DNA is TGTGCCAGCAGCCTGCTATTGGGACAGGTTCGTGGCTACACCTTC. Residues: CASSLLLGQVRGYTF.

This clone was recorded at least ten times. This CDR3 is also generated by other DNA sequences in the sample. CDR3 coding DNA: TGTGCCAGCAGCCAAGACGTCAATCAGCCCCAGCATTTT. Protein sequence: CASSQDVNQPQHF. The rearrangement links TRBV3-1 (or the pseudogene TRBV3-2) to TRBJ1-5; D remains ambiguous. Deletions cut 0 bases from V and 3 bases from J, with 3 bases between. Germline V gives CDR1 LGHDT, CDR2 YNNKEL (reference sequence). CDR3 length: 13 amino acids.

This sequence joins TRBV7-9 and TRBJ2-1; 9 positions agree with TRBD1. The CDR3 is 18 residues long. Germline CDR1 reads SEHNR; CDR2 reads FQNEAQ (reference sequence). The junction had 20 bases not matched to a gene; V was cut back by 7 bases and J by 7 bases. DNA of the CDR3: TGTGCCAGCACGACCTGGGGGAGACAGGGGGTAAACGCGAATGAGCAGTTCTTC. Residues: CASTTWGRQGVNANEQFF.

The chain links TRBV7-2 to TRBJ2-2; maybe TRBD2 (5 bases). V dropped 3 bases and J dropped 0 bases, with 11 bases sitting between them. The CDR3 length is 16 residues. Germline CDR1 reads SGHTA; CDR2 reads FQGNSA. CDR3 in DNA: TGTGCCAGCAGCTTTAGAGCGGCCGCGAACACCGGGGAGCTGTTTTTT. It encodes CASSFRAAANTGELFF.

The rearrangement links TRBV10-3 to TRBJ2-3; 8 nucleotides agree with TRBD1. Germline CDR1 and CDR2: ENHRY and SYGVKD. This CDR3 spans 16 amino acids. Losses at the gene ends were 4 bases for V and 2 bases for J; bases not matched to a gene: 8. CDR3 nucleotide sequence: TGTGCCATCAGTGGGGCAGGGGGCGGAATCACAGATACGCAGTATTTT. It specifies CAISGAGGGITDTQYF.

The rearrangement joins TRBV29-1 to TRBJ2-1; tentative D call: TRBD1 (5 bases). CDR1 is SQVTM and CDR2 is ANQGSEA in the germline V gene. Trimming cost V 7 bases and J 5 bases, with 21 bases left between them. The CDR3 sequence is 15 residues long. CDR3 bases: TGCAGCGCCCGCCAAAGCACAATAGGGGACAATGAGCAGTTCTTC. It is translated as CSARQSTIGDNEQFF.

This rearrangement joins TRBV30 to TRBJ1-1, with a tentative D call TRBD1 (5 bases). The CDR3 covers 15 residues. Germline CDR1 reads GTSNPN; CDR2 reads SVGIG (reference sequence). V dropped 5 bases and J dropped 0 bases, with 16 bases sitting between them. The CDR3 sequence is CAWGDREGMNTEAFF. CDR3 sequence (DNA): TGTGCCTGGGGGGACCGGGAGGGAATGAACACTGAAGCTTTCTTT. Filled out from reference TRBV30 and TRBJ1-1, the complete variable domain reads SQTIHQWPATLVQPVGSPLSLECTVEGTSNPNLYWYRQAAGRGLQLLFYSVGIGQISSEVPQNLSASRPQDRQFILSSKKLLLSDSGFYLCAWGDREGMNTEAFFGQGTRLTVV.

CDR3: CATQRDYLTDTQYF. The CDR3 DNA reads as TGTGCCACCCAGCGCGACTATTTGACAGATACGCAGTATTTT. This chain links TRBV24-1 with TRBJ2-3; a weak D match, TRBD2 (5 bases). The germline V gene encodes CDR1 KGHDR and CDR2 SFDVKD. The V gene lost 9 bases and the J gene lost 3 bases, with 15 bases spanning the gap. This CDR3 has 14 amino acids.

This sequence joins TRBV6-5 and TRBJ2-2, with TRBD2 identical over 9 bases. V was clipped by 8 bases and J by 6 bases; unmatched bases: 7. Germline CDR1 reads MNHEY; CDR2 reads SVGAGI. This CDR3 region has 14 residues. The CDR3 DNA is TGTGCCAGCTCCCCCGGCGGGGGGGCCGGGGAGCTGTTTTTT. Its protein is CASSPGGGAGELFF.

V is TRBV25-1 and J is TRBJ1-3; maybe TRBD1 (6 bases). V shed 2 bases and J shed 4 bases, with 9 bases lying between them. Germline CDR1 MGHDK, CDR2 SYGVNS. CDR3 length equals 14 residues. The CDR3 loop is CASSEQGIGNTIYF. For the CDR3, the DNA is TGTGCCAGCAGTGAACAGGGGATAGGAAACACCATATATTTT.

This clone was observed a handful of times. Other DNA variants within this sample encode the same CDR3. The rearrangement uses TRBV5-1 and TRBJ1-5; no definite D call. Trimming took 0 bases from V and 0 from J, leaving 7 bases between them. The CDR3 totals 15 residues. Germline V gene sequence: CDR1 SGHRS, CDR2 YFSETQ. The CDR3 region is CASSLAGGSNQPQHF. The CDR3 DNA sequence: TGCGCCAGCAGCTTGGCCGGAGGTAGCAATCAGCCCCAGCATTTT.

This clone was picked up one time. The genes are TRBV27 and TRBJ1-4; 10 bases line up with TRBD1. Germline V gene data show CDR1 as MNHEY and CDR2 as SMNVEV (reference sequence). After removal of 5 bases from V and 10 bases from J, the junction contained 10 bases not matched to a gene. The CDR3 covers 15 residues. The CDR3 loop reads CASSLVGTGVGKLFF. The CDR3 DNA is TGTGCCAGCAGTCTAGTCGGGACAGGGGTTGGAAAACTGTTTTTT.

The V gene is TRBV2, the J gene TRBJ1-4; D not resolved. The CDR3 contains 14 residues. Trimming stripped 5 bases from V and 0 bases from J, with 7 bases between. The germline CDR1 and CDR2 sequences are SNHLY and FYNNEI. CDR3 DNA sequence: TGTGCCAGCAGTCGAGGATCAACTAATGAAAAACTGTTTTTT. Its protein product is CASSRGSTNEKLFF.